This note documents a single T cell receptor (beta chain) sequence. What it binds is not known. This may come from a read error, since a much larger clone is one base off. Each sample yielded at least 6 micrograms of PBMC total RNA. This sample stems from a study of blood T cells in healthy people across ages. Study-level points and caveats: Without sorted subsets, naive and antigen-experienced compartments could not be conclusively compared.

Then a second PCR, running roughly 7 to 11 cycles, was carried out with a sample-barcoded 5' primer and a J-beta primer mix. TCRdb re-derived calls from the 5' RACE reads in MiXCR, one entry per CDR3 protein. The sample lists more than 800,000 distinct CDR3 sequences, under 35% occurring once. CDR3 length equals 14 residues. Germline CDR1 DFQATT, CDR2 SNEGSKA (reference sequence). Material for sequencing was blood. V and J are TRBV20-1 and TRBJ2-4; 7 bases match TRBD1. The J call could be wrong; TRBJ2-7 is a better fit for the DNA end. The source of this sequence is a woman of 80 years or more in good health. The CDR3 region has the DNA TGCAGTGCTTGTCGAAGACAGGGCCGCTACGAGCAGTACTTC. Residues: CSACRRQGRYEQYF.